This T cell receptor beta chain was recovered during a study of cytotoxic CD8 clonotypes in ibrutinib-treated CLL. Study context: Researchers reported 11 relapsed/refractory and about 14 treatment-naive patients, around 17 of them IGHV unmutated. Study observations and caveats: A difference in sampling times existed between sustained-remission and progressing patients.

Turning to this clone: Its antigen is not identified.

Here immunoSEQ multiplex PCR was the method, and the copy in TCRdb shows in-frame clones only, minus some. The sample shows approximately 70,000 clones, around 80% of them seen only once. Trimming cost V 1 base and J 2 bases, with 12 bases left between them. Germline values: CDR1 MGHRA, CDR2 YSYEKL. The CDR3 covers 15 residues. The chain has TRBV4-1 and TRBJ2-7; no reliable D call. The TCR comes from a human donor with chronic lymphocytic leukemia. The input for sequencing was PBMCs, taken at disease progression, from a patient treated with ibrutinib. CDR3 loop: CASSQGIGSTYEQYF. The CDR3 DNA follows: TGCGCCAGCAGCCAAGGGATAGGGTCTACCTACGAGCAGTACTTC.